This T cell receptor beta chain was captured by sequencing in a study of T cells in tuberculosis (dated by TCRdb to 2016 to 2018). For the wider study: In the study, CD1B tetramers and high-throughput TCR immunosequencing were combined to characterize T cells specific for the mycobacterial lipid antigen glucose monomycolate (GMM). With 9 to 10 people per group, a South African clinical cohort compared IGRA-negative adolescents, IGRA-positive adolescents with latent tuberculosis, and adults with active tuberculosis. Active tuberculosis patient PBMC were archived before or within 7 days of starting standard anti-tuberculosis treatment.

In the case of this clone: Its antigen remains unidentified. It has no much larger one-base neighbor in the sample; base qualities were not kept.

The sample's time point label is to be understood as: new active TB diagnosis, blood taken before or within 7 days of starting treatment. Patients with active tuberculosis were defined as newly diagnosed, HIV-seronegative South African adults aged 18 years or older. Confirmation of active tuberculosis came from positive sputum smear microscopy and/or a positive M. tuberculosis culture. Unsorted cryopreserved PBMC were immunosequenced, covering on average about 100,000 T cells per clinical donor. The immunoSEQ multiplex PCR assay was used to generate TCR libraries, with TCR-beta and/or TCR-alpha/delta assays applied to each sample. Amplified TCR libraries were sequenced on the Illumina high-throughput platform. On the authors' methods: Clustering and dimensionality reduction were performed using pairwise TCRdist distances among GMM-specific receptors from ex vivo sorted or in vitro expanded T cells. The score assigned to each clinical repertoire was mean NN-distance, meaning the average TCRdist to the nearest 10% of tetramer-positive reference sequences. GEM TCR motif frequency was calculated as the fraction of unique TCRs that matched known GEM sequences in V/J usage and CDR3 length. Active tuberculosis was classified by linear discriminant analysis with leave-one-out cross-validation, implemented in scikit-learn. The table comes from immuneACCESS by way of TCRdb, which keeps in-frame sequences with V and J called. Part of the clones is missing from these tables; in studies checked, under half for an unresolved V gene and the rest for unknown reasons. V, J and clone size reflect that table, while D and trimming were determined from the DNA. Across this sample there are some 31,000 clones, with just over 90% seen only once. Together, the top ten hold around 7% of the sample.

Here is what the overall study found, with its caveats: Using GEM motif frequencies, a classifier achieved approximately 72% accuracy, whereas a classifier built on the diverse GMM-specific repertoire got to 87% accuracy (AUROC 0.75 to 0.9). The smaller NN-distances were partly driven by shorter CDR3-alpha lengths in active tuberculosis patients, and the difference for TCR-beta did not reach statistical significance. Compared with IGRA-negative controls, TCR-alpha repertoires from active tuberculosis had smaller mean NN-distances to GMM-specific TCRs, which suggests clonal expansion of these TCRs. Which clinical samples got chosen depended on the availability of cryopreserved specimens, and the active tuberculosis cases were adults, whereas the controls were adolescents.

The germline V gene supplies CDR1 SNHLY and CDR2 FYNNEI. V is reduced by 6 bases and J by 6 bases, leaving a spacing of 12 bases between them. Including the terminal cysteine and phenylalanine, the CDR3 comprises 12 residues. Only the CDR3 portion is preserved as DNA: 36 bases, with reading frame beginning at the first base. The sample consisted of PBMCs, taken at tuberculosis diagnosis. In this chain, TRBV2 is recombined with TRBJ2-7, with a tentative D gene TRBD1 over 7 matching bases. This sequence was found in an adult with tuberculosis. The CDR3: CASSRGVREQYF. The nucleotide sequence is TGTGCCAGCAGCAGGGGGGTACGCGAGCAGTACTTC.